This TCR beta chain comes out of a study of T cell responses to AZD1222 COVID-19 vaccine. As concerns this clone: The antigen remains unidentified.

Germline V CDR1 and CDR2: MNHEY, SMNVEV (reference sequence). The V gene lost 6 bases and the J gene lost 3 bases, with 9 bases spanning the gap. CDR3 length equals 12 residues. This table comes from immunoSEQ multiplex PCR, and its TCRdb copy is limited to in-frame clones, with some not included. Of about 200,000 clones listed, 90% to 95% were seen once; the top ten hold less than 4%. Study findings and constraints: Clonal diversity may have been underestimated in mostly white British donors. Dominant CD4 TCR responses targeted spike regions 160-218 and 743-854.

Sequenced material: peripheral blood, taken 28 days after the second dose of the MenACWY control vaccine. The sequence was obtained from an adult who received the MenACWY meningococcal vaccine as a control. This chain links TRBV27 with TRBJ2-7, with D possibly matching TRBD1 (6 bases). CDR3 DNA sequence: TGTGCCAGCAGGGGGACACTCTACGAGCAGTACTTC. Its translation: CASRGTLYEQYF.